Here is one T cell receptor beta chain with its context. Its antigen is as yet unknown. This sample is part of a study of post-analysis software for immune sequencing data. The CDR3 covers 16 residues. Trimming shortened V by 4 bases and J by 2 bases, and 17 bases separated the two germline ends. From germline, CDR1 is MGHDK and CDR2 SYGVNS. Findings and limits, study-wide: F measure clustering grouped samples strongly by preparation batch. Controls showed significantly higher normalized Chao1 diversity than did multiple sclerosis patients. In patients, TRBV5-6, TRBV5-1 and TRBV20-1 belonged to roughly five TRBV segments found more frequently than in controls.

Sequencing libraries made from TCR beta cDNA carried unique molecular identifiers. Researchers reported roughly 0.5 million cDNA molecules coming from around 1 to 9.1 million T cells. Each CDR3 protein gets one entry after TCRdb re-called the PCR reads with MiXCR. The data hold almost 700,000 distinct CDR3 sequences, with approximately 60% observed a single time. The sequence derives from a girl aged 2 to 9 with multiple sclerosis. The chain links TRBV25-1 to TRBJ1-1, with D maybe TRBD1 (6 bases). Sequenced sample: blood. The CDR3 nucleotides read TGTGCCAGCAGTGGTCACGGGGGCTGGACTAACACTGAAGCTTTCTTT. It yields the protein CASSGHGGWTNTEAFF.